The 20 T cell receptor beta chains below come from one sample, sequenced in a study of cytomegalovirus exposure and HLA in healthy donors. The PCR employed 60 Vbeta primers together with 13 Jbeta primers. The assay was immunoSEQ multiplex PCR, and TCRdb's table has in-frame clones only and misses some. The table includes approximately 110,000 clones, around 70% detected once. Sample: PBMCs. The source is a man younger than 45 in good health and CMV-seropositive.

The sample holds a few counts of this clone. The CDR3 sequence: CASSPDSSARVSPLHF. CDR3 DNA sequence: TGTGCCAGCAGTCCGGACAGCTCGGCACGAGTTTCACCCCTCCACTTT. V usage is TRBV7-2 and J usage is TRBJ1-6; tentative D call: TRBD1 (6 bases). Germline lookup yields CDR1 SGHTA and CDR2 FQGNSA. The CDR3 spans 16 residues. V shed 6 bases and J shed 9 bases, with 21 bases lying between them.

The genes are TRBV7-8 and TRBJ1-2; D not certain. The V end lost 1 base, the J end lost 4 bases, and 10 bases lay between the germline ends. There are 14 residues in the CDR3. Germline CDR1 and CDR2: SGHVS and FQNEAQ. Written as DNA, the CDR3 is TGTGCCAGCAGCTTAGGGCATTCTGGCTATGGCTACACCTTC. This codes for CASSLGHSGYGYTF.

J is TRBJ2-2 and V is TRBV15; D might be TRBD1 (5 bases). This CDR3 has 17 residues. V was clipped by 0 bases and J by 6 bases, with 17 bases between them. The germline V gene encodes CDR1 LNHNV and CDR2 YYDKDF (reference sequence). CDR3 residues: CATSREAGIITAGELFF. CDR3 nucleotide sequence: TGTGCCACCAGCAGAGAAGCAGGGATAATAACGGCCGGGGAGCTGTTTTTT.

This clone was counted a single time. J is TRBJ2-1 and V is TRBV6-1; D is uncertain. This CDR3 contains 13 residues. Germline V CDR1 and CDR2: MNHNS, SASEGT. With 4 bases removed from V and 7 bases from J, the gap between germline ends came to 11 bases. This CDR3 is CASSGIHENEQFF. The CDR3 DNA is TGTGCCAGCAGTGGAATTCACGAGAATGAGCAGTTCTTC.

The chain joins TRBV13 to TRBJ1-2, with a possible D match to TRBD1 (6 bases). The germline V gene has CDR1 PRHDT and CDR2 FYEKMQ (reference sequence). This CDR3 region has 14 residues. V was trimmed by 0 bases and J by 6 bases, leaving 11 bases between them. The CDR3 region is CASSLGTGNHGYTF. The CDR3 DNA reads TGTGCCAGCAGCTTAGGTACAGGGAACCATGGCTACACCTTC.

The chain joins TRBV19 to TRBJ2-2; D unresolved. The CDR3 has 17 residues. V was clipped by 9 bases and J by 4 bases, with 24 bases between them. Germline V gives CDR1 LNHDA, CDR2 SQIVND (reference sequence). The CDR3 bases are TGTGCCAGGACCCTTAATGAGCGAGACCTTCTCACCGGGGAGCTGTTTTTT. It yields the protein CARTLNERDLLTGELFF. Variable domain in full (rest from reference TRBV19 and TRBJ2-2): DGGITQSPKYLFRKEGQNVTLSCEQNLNHDAMYWYRQDPGQGLRLIYYSQIVNDFQKGDIAEGYSVSREKKESFPLTVTSAQKNPTAFYLCARTLNERDLLTGELFFGEGSRLTVL.

The chain employs TRBV28 and TRBJ2-7; 15 bases fit TRBD2. The germline gives CDR1 MDHEN, CDR2 SYDVKM. V shed 7 bases and J 5 bases; nucleotides not matched to a gene: 9. The CDR3 length is 16 residues. CDR3 region: CASIQRTSGGDDEQYF. The CDR3 DNA is TGTGCCAGCATTCAAAGGACTAGCGGGGGGGACGACGAGCAGTACTTC.

This clone has only a few counts. The chain is built from TRBV19 and TRBJ1-5; TRBD1 matches at 7 bases. Germline lookup yields CDR1 LNHDA and CDR2 SQIVND (reference sequence). CDR3 size: 13 residues. V dropped 6 bases and J dropped 15; count of bases not matched to a gene: 14. The CDR3 DNA is TGTGCCAGTAGAGCCGCTTCTCGGGACAGCGGGCATTTT. Its translation: CASRAASRDSGHF.

This clone was observed a few times. This sequence joins TRBV30 and TRBJ2-4; 15 bases match TRBD2. The CDR3 is made up of 14 amino acids. With V trimmed by 5 bases and J by 7 bases, 3 bases remained unmatched. Germline-derived CDR1 and CDR2 are GTSNPN and SVGIG (reference sequence). The CDR3 spells CAWGTSGGRNIQYF. For the CDR3, the DNA is TGTGCCTGGGGGACTAGCGGGGGGAGGAACATTCAGTACTTC.

The gene calls are TRBV4-1 and TRBJ1-1; 7 nucleotides line up with TRBD1. The V segment lost 0 bases and the J segment 3 bases; nucleotides outside the gene matches: 13. The CDR3 contains 18 residues. Germline V lookup: CDR1 MGHRA, CDR2 YSYEKL. CDR3 loop: CASSQDKSEGAKDTEAFF. The DNA for the CDR3 is TGCGCCAGCAGCCAAGATAAATCGGAGGGGGCTAAGGACACTGAAGCTTTCTTT.

This clone was counted a single time. This sequence joins TRBV6-6 and TRBJ2-5, with D perhaps TRBD1 (6 bases). The germline V gene has CDR1 MNHNY and CDR2 SVGAGI (reference sequence). The CDR3 totals 15 residues. V was trimmed by 4 bases and J by 5 bases, leaving 17 bases between them. In DNA, the CDR3 is TGTGCCAGCAGTTCACAGGGAAGGCCACGCGAGACCCAGTACTTC. The encoded protein is CASSSQGRPRETQYF.

The chain uses TRBV4-2 and TRBJ1-5; TRBD1 might be the D (5 bases). Deletions cut 0 bases from V and 5 bases from J, with 11 bases between. CDR3 length equals 15 residues. Germline CDR1 and CDR2: LGHNA and YNFKEQ. CDR3 region: CASSQEGDWDQPQHF. CDR3 nucleotides: TGTGCCAGCAGCCAAGAAGGGGATTGGGATCAGCCCCAGCATTTT.

V usage is TRBV13 and J usage is TRBJ1-4; 8 positions agree with TRBD1. The CDR3 extends over 15 amino acids. Germline V lookup: CDR1 PRHDT, CDR2 FYEKMQ (reference sequence). V lost 4 bases and J lost 5; bases outside the gene matches: 6. The chain's CDR3 is CASSSARQGNEKLFF. The CDR3 DNA is TGTGCCAGCAGCTCAGCCCGACAGGGGAATGAAAAACTGTTTTTT.

This clone was detected a few times. CDR3 nucleotide sequence: TGTGCCAGCAGTTATGGGGCAGGGGTTGGGTCACCCCTCCACTTT. Protein sequence: CASSYGAGVGSPLHF. The chain uses TRBV7-2 and TRBJ1-6; tentative D call: TRBD1 (6 bases). Trimming left V 6 bases short and J 10 bases short, with 19 bases between. The CDR3 runs 15 residues. Germline CDR1 SGHTA, CDR2 FQGNSA.

The gene calls are TRBV9 and TRBJ2-1; 8 bases are shared with TRBD1. The CDR3 extends over 20 amino acids. Per germline, CDR1 SGDLS and CDR2 YYNGEE. V trimming: 3 bases; J trimming: 5 bases; junction bases outside the gene matches: 22. The CDR3 DNA reads as TGTGCCAGCAGCGAGACCATATTCCAGGGGGCGCAATCCATAGACAATGAGCAGTTCTTC. Amino acid sequence: CASSETIFQGAQSIDNEQFF.

The V and J genes are TRBV9 and TRBJ2-3; 12 bases fit TRBD2. This CDR3 has 16 amino acids. V was clipped by 0 bases and J by 8 bases; unmatched bases: 7. From germline, CDR1 is SGDLS and CDR2 YYNGEE. The CDR3 loop reads CASSVGLAGAGGTQYF. For the CDR3, the DNA is TGTGCCAGCAGCGTAGGACTAGCGGGGGCCGGGGGTACGCAGTATTTT.

This chain joins TRBV6-6 and TRBJ2-3; D not resolved. CDR1 MNHNY and CDR2 SVGAGI come from the germline V gene (reference sequence). The CDR3 is 11 residues long. CDR3 bases: TGTGCTTCAGGTTTCACGAATACGCAGTATTTT. Its translation is CASGFTNTQYF.

This clone was seen just once. The J gene is TRBJ2-7, the V gene TRBV4-2; TRBD1 is a possible D gene (5 bases). This CDR3 is built from 15 residues. V shed 1 base and J shed 3 bases, with 13 bases lying between them. Germline V lookup: CDR1 LGHNA, CDR2 YNFKEQ. The CDR3 here is CASSQAEETVYEQYF. CDR3 coding DNA: TGTGCCAGCAGCCAAGCCGAGGAGACAGTCTACGAGCAGTACTTC.

The chain joins TRBV9 to TRBJ2-1; TRBD2 matches 11 bases. CDR3 length: 14 residues. V was clipped by 0 bases and J by 8 bases; unmatched bases: 1. Looked up from germline, CDR1 is SGDLS and CDR2 is YYNGEE. The CDR3 DNA follows: TGTGCCAGCAGCGTAGAACTAGCGGGGGATGAGCAGTTCTTC. Protein: CASSVELAGDEQFF.

The gene calls are TRBV2 and TRBJ1-2; tentative D call: TRBD1 (5 bases). CDR1 SNHLY and CDR2 FYNNEI come from the germline V gene. This CDR3 region has 15 residues. The ends were cut back, 2 bases at V and 1 base at J, with 11 bases in the middle. The CDR3 sequence is CASSEPRQGNYGYTF. For the CDR3, the DNA is TGTGCCAGCAGTGAACCTCGTCAGGGTAACTATGGCTACACCTTC.